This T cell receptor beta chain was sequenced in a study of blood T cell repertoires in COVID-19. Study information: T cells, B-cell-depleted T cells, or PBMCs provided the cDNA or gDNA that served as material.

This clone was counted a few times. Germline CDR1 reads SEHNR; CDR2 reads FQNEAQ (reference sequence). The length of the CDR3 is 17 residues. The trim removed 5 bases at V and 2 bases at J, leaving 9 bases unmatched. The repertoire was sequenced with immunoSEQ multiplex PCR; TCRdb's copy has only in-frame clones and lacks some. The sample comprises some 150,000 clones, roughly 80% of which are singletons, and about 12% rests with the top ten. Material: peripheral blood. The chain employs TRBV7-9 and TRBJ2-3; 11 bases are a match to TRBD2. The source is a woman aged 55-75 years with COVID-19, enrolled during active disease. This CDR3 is CASSPRRLAGTTDTQYF. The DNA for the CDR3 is TGTGCCAGCAGCCCTAGAAGACTAGCGGGAACCACAGATACGCAGTATTTT. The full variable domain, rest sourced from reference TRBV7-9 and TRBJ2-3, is DTGVSQNPRHKITKRGQNVTFRCDPISEHNRLYWYRQTLGQGPEFLTYFQNEAQLEKSRLLSDRFSAERPKGSFSTLEIQRTEQGDSAMYLCASSPRRLAGTTDTQYFGPGTRLTVL.